These 11 T cell receptor beta chains were all obtained from the same sample, sequenced in a study of CD8 T cells in Susac syndrome. An amount of RNA that ranged from about 0.45 to 1 ug was reverse transcribed with random hexamers. MiXCR was run by TCRdb on the immunoSEQ multiplex PCR reads, yielding one entry per CDR3 protein. The repertoire includes hundreds of thousands of distinct CDR3 sequences, about 95% of them detected once, and 0.15% to 0.2% sits in the top ten. The specimen was CD4+ T cells from PBMCs. Every receptor here comes from a human donor with Susac syndrome.

The V and J genes are TRBV28 and TRBJ2-3; TRBD2 is a possible D gene (6 bases). In germline, CDR1 is MDHEN, CDR2 SYDVKM. Trimming left V 3 bases short and J 6 bases short, with 19 bases between. This CDR3 comprises 16 residues. CDR3 region: CASSFSRDSLWDTQYF. The CDR3 DNA sequence: TGTGCCAGCAGTTTCTCCCGGGACTCGCTTTGGGATACGCAGTATTTT.

This chain links TRBV20-1 with TRBJ2-3, with a possible D match to TRBD1 (6 bases). The CDR3 is made up of 12 amino acids. Trimming pared 6 bases from V and 3 bases from J, leaving 10 bases between. Germline lookup yields CDR1 DFQATT and CDR2 SNEGSKA (reference sequence). This CDR3 is CSAVGATDTQYF. The CDR3 region has the DNA TGCAGTGCAGTGGGGGCGACAGATACGCAGTATTTT.

V usage is TRBV29-1 and J usage is TRBJ1-1; D unclear. Per germline, CDR1 SQVTM and CDR2 ANQGSEA. This CDR3 contains 13 residues. V gave up 7 bases and J gave up 1 base, with 13 bases separating them. CDR3 protein: CSARIGGNTEAFF. CDR3 DNA sequence: TGCAGCGCCCGAATCGGCGGGAACACTGAAGCTTTCTTT.

This chain joins TRBV11-1 and TRBJ1-5; D is ambiguous. This CDR3 is 14 amino acids long. Deletions cut 2 bases from V and 4 bases from J, with 9 bases between. Germline loops: CDR1 SGHAT, CDR2 FQDESV (reference sequence). The CDR3 nucleotides are TGTGCCAGCAGCTTACCGGGGATAAATCAGCCCCAGCATTTT. This codes for CASSLPGINQPQHF.

V gene TRBV3-1 combines with J gene TRBJ2-7; D is possibly TRBD1 (6 bases). The CDR3 totals 14 residues. The V end was cut by 0 bases, the J end by 3 bases, with 9 bases between. The germline CDR1 and CDR2 sequences are LGHDT and YNNKEL (reference sequence). This CDR3 reads CASSQEQGGYEQYF. The CDR3 nucleotides are TGTGCCAGCAGCCAAGAACAGGGCGGCTACGAGCAGTACTTC.

This clonotype was found once. The chain combines TRBV27 with TRBJ2-5; tentatively, D is TRBD1 (6 bases). Germline V CDR1 and CDR2: MNHEY, SMNVEV (reference sequence). V dropped 2 bases and J dropped 5 bases, with 12 bases sitting between them. This CDR3 is built from 14 residues. CDR3 nucleotide sequence: TGTGCCAGCAGTTTAAAGGGGGTTTGGGAGACCCAGTACTTC. This codes for CASSLKGVWETQYF.

This chain joins TRBV12-3 or TRBV12-4 and TRBJ2-7, with D possibly TRBD2 on 6 matching bases. The ends were cut back, 10 bases at V and 4 bases at J, with 17 bases in the middle. CDR3 length: 13 amino acids. CDR3 loop: CATSEGTGYEQYF. DNA of the CDR3: TGTGCCACCTCGGAGGGAACTGGATACGAGCAGTACTTC.

This CDR3 reads CASSDDPTYEQYF. The DNA of the CDR3 is TGTGCCAGCAGTGATGACCCAACCTACGAGCAGTACTTC. The chain recombines TRBV25-1 with TRBJ2-7; unclear D gene. Trimming removed 3 bases from V and 2 bases from J, with 8 bases in between. The CDR3 extends over 13 amino acids. The germline CDR1 and CDR2 sequences are MGHDK and SYGVNS.

V usage is TRBV20-1 and J usage is TRBJ2-3, with a weak D call TRBD2 (5 bases). Germline V CDR1 and CDR2: DFQATT, SNEGSKA (reference sequence). The CDR3 has 11 residues. The V gene lost 3 bases and the J gene lost 4 bases, with 5 bases spanning the gap. Here the CDR3 DNA reads TGCAGTGCTAGGCGGGCAGATACGCAGTATTTT. It is translated as CSARRADTQYF.

V usage is TRBV3-1 and J usage is TRBJ1-5; possible D gene TRBD1, 6 bases. Germline loops: CDR1 LGHDT, CDR2 YNNKEL (reference sequence). The CDR3 is 16 residues long. Trimming took off 5 bases at V and 0 bases at J, with 14 bases between the two ends. CDR3 region: CASSMGAGVSNQPQHF. CDR3 DNA: TGTGCCAGCAGCATGGGGGCAGGTGTTAGCAATCAGCCCCAGCATTTT.

This chain links TRBV4-2 with TRBJ1-4, with TRBD1 as a possible D gene (5 bases). The length of the CDR3 is 14 residues. CDR1 is LGHNA and CDR2 is YNFKEQ in the germline V gene. V was trimmed by 0 bases and J by 11 bases, leaving 13 bases between them. The CDR3 spells CASSQDLEEGKLFF. The CDR3 DNA reads TGTGCCAGCAGCCAAGATCTTGAGGAGGGGAAACTGTTTTTT.